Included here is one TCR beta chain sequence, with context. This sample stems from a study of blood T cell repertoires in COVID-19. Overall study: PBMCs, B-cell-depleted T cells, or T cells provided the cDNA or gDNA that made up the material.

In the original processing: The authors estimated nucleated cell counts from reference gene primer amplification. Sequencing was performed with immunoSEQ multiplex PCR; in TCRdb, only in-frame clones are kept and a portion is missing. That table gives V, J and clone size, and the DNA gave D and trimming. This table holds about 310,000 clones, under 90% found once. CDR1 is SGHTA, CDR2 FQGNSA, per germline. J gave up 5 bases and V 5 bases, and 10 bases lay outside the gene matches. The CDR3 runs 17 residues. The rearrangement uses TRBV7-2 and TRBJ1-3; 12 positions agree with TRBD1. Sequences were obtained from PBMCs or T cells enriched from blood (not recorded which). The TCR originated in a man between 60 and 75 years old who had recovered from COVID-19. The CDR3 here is CASSPTGTGGRRNTIYF. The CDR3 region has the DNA TGTGCCAGCAGCCCGACCGGGACAGGGGGCAGAAGAAACACCATATATTTT.